Presented here are 8 T cell receptor beta chains from one specimen sequenced in a study of CD8+CD57+ T cells in acquired aplastic anemia. TCR beta VDJ and CDR3 profiling used genomic DNA as template. TCRdb reprocessed the reads via MiXCR and lists one record per CDR3 protein. The table has 150,000 to 200,000 distinct CDR3 sequences, more than 45% seen once. CD8+CD57+ cell expansion had been shown by flow cytometry in patients chosen for sequencing. Input material: sorted CD4+, CD8+, or CD8+CD57+ T cells (not recorded which) from PBMCs. The source is a human donor with aplastic anemia.

This clonotype has only one observation. A clone one base away is much larger, so this may be a read error. The V call is TRBV9, the J call TRBJ1-6; unclear D gene. The germline gives CDR1 SGDLS, CDR2 YYNGEE. The CDR3 is 14 residues long. V lost 3 bases and J lost 5, with 9 bases in between. This CDR3 is CASSERGDNSPLHF. The CDR3 DNA sequence: TGTGCCAGCAGCGAGCGGGGTGATAATTCACCCCTCCACTTT.

With regard to this clonotype: A much larger clone lies a single base off, so this may be a read error. The chain employs TRBV24-1 and TRBJ1-2; D is perhaps TRBD1 (6 bases). The CDR3 length is 14 residues. Germline V gene lookup returns CDR1 KGHDR and CDR2 SFDVKD. The CDR3 coding sequence is TGTGCCAGCAGTTACCTTACAGGGAGCTATGACTACACCTTC. Translated, it gives CASSYLTGSYDYTF.

The sample holds many counts of this clonotype. This chain connects TRBV5-6 to TRBJ2-5, with D possibly being TRBD2 (6 bases). V gave up 3 bases and J gave up 6 bases, with 9 bases separating them. CDR1 and CDR2 (germline): SGHDT, YYEEEE. The CDR3 is 12 amino acids. The CDR3 spells CASSSGGQTQYF. CDR3 DNA: TGTGCCAGCAGCTCCGGGGGACAGACCCAGTACTTC.

The V gene is TRBV20-1, the J gene TRBJ1-2, with D possibly matching TRBD1 (5 bases). Between the trimmed V and J ends, which lost 4 bases and 7 bases, there was a span of 13 bases. Germline V gene sequence: CDR1 DFQATT, CDR2 SNEGSKA (reference sequence). The CDR3 runs to 12 residues. For the CDR3, the DNA is TGCAGTGCTACCCTCCCGACAGCTGGCTACACCTTC. Protein sequence: CSATLPTAGYTF.

The rearrangement joins TRBV11-2 to TRBJ2-1; 7 bases are shared with TRBD2. J gave up 4 bases and V 5 bases, and 5 bases lay outside the gene matches. This CDR3 spans 14 amino acids. The germline gives CDR1 SGHAT, CDR2 FQNNGV. This chain's CDR3 is CASSQRGGYNEQFF. In DNA form, the CDR3 reads TGTGCCAGCAGCCAGCGGGGTGGTTACAATGAGCAGTTCTTC.

In this sample, this clonotype turned up a few times. V and J are TRBV10-3 and TRBJ2-3; D uncertain. The CDR3 totals 11 residues. Trimming removed 10 bases at V and 2 bases at J, with 7 bases between. From germline, CDR1 is ENHRY and CDR2 SYGVKD. CDR3: CATTDTDTQYF. CDR3 coding DNA: TGTGCCACGACCGACACAGATACGCAGTATTTT.

This clonotype was seen at least ten times. V usage is TRBV2 and J usage is TRBJ2-7; TRBD2 agrees at 10 bases. The CDR3 has 15 amino acids. Germline V gene lookup returns CDR1 SNHLY and CDR2 FYNNEI. The trim removed 2 bases at V and 7 bases at J, leaving 8 bases unmatched. The DNA of the CDR3 is TGTGCCAGCAGTGAATTCCAGCGGGAGGGCCAAGAGCAGTACTTC. Amino acids: CASSEFQREGQEQYF.

The V and J genes are TRBV27 and TRBJ1-2; no clear D. V dropped 8 bases and J dropped 8 bases, with 12 bases sitting between them. Germline V gene data show CDR1 as MNHEY and CDR2 as SMNVEV (reference sequence). There are 11 residues in the CDR3. The CDR3 DNA is TGTGCCAGCGGCCCTGGTTGGGGCTACACCTTC. This sequence encodes CASGPGWGYTF.